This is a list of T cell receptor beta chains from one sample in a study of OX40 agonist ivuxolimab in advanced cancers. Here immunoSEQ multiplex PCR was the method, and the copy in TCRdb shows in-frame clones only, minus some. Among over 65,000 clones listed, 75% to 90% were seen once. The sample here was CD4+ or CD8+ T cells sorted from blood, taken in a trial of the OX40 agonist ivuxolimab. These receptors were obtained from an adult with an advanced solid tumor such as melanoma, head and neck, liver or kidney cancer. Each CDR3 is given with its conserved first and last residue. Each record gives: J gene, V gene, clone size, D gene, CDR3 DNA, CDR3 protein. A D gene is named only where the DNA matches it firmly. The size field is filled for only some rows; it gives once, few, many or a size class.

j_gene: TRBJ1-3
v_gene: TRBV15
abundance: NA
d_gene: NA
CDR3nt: TGTGCCACCAGCAGAGAGGCAGGGTCTGGAAACACCATATATTTT
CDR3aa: CATSREAGSGNTIYF

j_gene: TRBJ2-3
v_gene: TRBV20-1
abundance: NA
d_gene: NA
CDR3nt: TGCATAGAGGGGGGCACAGATACGCAGTATTTT
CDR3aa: CIEGGTDTQYF

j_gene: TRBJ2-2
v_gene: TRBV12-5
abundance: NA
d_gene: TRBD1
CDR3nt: TGTGCTAGTGGCCCTGACAGGGGGCGGGACACCGGGGAGCTGTTTTTT
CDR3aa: CASGPDRGRDTGELFF

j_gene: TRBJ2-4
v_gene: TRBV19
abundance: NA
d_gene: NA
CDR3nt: TGTGCCAGTAGTTCAGGAGTAGCCAAAAACATTCAGTACTTC
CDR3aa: CASSSGVAKNIQYF

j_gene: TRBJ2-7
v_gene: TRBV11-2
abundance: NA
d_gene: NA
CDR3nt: TGTGCCAGCAGCTTCGACTACTACGAGCAGTACTTC
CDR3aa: CASSFDYYEQYF

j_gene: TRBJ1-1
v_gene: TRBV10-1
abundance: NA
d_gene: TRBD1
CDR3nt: TGCGCCAGCAGTGAGGCAGGGGGGAGAAACACTGAAGCTTTCTTT
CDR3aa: CASSEAGGRNTEAFF

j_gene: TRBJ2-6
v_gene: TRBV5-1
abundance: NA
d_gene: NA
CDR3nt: TGCGCCAGCAGCCCGATGGACGGCTCTGGGGCCAACGTCCTGACTTTC
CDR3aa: CASSPMDGSGANVLTF

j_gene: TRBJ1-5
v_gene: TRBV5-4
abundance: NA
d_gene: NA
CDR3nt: TGTGCCAGCAGCTTGGATCGTGGGGGCAATCAGCCCCAGCATTTT
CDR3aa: CASSLDRGGNQPQHF

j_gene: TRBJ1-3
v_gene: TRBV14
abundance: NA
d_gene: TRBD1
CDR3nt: TGTGCCAGCAGCGTACAGGGGGCGAACACCATATATTTT
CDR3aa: CASSVQGANTIYF

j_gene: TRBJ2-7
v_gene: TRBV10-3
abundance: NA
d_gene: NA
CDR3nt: TGTGCCATCAGGGAAACAGGTCTGCAGTACTTC
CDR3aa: CAIRETGLQYF

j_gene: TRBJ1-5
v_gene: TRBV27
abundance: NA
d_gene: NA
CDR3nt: TGTGCCAGCAGTTCGGGCAGTATCAATCAGCCCCAGCATTTT
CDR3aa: CASSSGSINQPQHF

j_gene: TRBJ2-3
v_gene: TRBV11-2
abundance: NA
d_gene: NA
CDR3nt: TGTGCCAGCAGCTTAAAACTAGTTGAGCATACGCAGTATTTT
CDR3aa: CASSLKLVEHTQYF

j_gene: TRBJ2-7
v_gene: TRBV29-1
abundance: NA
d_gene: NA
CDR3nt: TGCAGCGTCGAGCTCAATTCCTACGAGCAGTACTTC
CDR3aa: CSVELNSYEQYF

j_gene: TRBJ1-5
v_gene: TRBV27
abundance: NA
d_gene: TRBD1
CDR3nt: TGTGCCAGCTCTCGTACGGGACAGGGCAAAGGGGTGAATCAGCCCCAGCATTTT
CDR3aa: CASSRTGQGKGVNQPQHF

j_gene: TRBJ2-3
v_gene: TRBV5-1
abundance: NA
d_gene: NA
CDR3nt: TGCGCCAGCAGCTTCCCGGGGGGCGGCACAGATACGCAGTATTTT
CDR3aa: CASSFPGGGTDTQYF

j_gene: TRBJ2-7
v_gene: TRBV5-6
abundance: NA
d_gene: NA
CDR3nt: TGTGCCAGCAGCTTGGAGCGGAGGACCTCCTACGAGCAGTACTTC
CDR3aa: CASSLERRTSYEQYF

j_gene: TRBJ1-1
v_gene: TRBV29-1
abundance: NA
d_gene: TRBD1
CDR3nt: TGCAGCGTGGGAAGGGGGACAGGAACTGAAGCTTTCTTT
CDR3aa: CSVGRGTGTEAFF

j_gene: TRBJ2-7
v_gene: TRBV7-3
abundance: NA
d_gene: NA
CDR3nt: TGTGCCAGCAGCTTAGCAGGAAGCTACGAGCAGTACTTC
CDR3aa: CASSLAGSYEQYF

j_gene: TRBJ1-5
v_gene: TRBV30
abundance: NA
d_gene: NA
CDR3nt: TGTGCCTGGAGTGTCCGACACACGGTAAGAAGCCAGCCCCAGCATTTT
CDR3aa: CAWSVRHTVRSQPQHF

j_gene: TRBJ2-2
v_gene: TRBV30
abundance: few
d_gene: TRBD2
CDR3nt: TGTGCCTGGGGCCGGAGCGGGAGTGGCACCGGGGAGCTGTTTTTT
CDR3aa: CAWGRSGSGTGELFF

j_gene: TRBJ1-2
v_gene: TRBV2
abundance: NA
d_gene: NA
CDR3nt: TGTGCCAGCAACTTCCTCGGGGGTGGCTACACCTTC
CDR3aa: CASNFLGGGYTF

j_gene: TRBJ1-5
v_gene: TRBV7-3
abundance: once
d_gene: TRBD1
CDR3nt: TGTGCCAGCAGCTCAAATGACAGGGGCCTTTGTAGCAATCAGCCCCAGCATTTT
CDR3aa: CASSSNDRGLCSNQPQHF

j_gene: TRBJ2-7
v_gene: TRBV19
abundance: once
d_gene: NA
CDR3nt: TGTGCCAGTAGGGCGGGACGAGGCGCCTACGAGCAGTACTTC
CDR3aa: CASRAGRGAYEQYF

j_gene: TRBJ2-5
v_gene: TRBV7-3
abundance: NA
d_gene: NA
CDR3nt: TGTGCCAGCAGCTTGGGCAGCCAAGAGACCCAGTACTTC
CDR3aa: CASSLGSQETQYF

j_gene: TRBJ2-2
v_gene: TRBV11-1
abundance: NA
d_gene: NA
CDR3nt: TGTGCCAGCACCCCCCGGGAGACCGGGGAGCTGTTTTTT
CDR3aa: CASTPRETGELFF

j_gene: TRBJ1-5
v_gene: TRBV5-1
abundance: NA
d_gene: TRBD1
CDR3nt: TGCGCCAGCAGCTTAAGCGGGGACAGGGGGGAGCCCCAGCATTTT
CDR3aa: CASSLSGDRGEPQHF

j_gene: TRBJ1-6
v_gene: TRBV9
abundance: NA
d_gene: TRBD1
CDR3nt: TGTGCCAGCACCCGGGACAGCAATTCACCCCTCCACTTT
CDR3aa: CASTRDSNSPLHF

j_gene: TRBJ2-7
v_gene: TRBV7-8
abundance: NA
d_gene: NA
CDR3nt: TGTGCCAGCAGCCAAACAGAGTACTACGAGCAGTACTTC
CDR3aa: CASSQTEYYEQYF

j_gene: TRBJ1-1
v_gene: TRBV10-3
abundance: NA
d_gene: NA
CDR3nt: TGTGCCATCAGTCGGGACCTGTACACTGAAGCTTTCTTT
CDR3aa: CAISRDLYTEAFF

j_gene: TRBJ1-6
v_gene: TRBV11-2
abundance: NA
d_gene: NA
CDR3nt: TGTGCCAGCAGTCGCGACGGCTCACCCCTCCACTTT
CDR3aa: CASSRDGSPLHF

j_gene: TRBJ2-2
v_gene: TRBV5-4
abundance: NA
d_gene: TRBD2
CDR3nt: TGTGCCAGCAGCTTGGACGGGACTAGCGTAATGGTAGGCGGGGAGCTGTTTTTT
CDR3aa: CASSLDGTSVMVGGELFF

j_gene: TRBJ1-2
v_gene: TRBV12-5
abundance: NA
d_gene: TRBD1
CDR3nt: TGTGCTAGTGGCACGACAGGGGTTGGCTACACCTTC
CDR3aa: CASGTTGVGYTF

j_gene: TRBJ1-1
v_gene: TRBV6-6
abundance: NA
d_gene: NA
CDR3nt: TGTGCCAGCTTAGACAGCTTGAACACTGAAGCTTTCTTT
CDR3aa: CASLDSLNTEAFF

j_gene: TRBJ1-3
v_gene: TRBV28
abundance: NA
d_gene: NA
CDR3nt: TGTGCCAGCGTCTCGGCTGGAAACACCATATATTTT
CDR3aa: CASVSAGNTIYF

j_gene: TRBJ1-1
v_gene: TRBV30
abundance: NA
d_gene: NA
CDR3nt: TGTGCCTGCGTCCGGCACGACACTGAAGCTTTCTTT
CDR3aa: CACVRHDTEAFF